The entry below gives a single T cell receptor beta chain sequence along with its context. The antigen is unknown. This table comes from immunoSEQ multiplex PCR, and its TCRdb copy is limited to in-frame clones, with some not included. The sample carries 65,000 to 95,000 clones, 90% to 95% recorded once. The record originates from a study of OX40 agonist ivuxolimab in advanced cancers. Study in general: Patients received intravenous ivuxolimab every 2 weeks at 0.01 to 10 mg/kg. Partial responses, seen in three patients, involved one hepatocellular carcinoma and two cutaneous melanomas. Study results and limitations: CD8+ T cells averaged more expanded clones than CD4+. Normalized T-cell clonal expansion was also low in a subset of nonresponders.

Germline values: CDR1 MNHEY, CDR2 SMNVEV (reference sequence). This CDR3 is built from 15 residues. The V and J ends lost 2 bases and 8 bases, in that order; junction bases with no gene match: 7. The V call is TRBV27, the J call TRBJ1-4, with TRBD1 matching over 8 bases. This clonotype was sampled from an adult with an advanced solid tumor such as melanoma, head and neck, liver or kidney cancer. This specimen was CD4+ or CD8+ T cells sorted from blood, taken in a trial of the OX40 agonist ivuxolimab. The CDR3 region has the DNA TGTGCCAGCAGTTTAATTCGGACAGGGAGCGAAAAACTGTTTTTT. It is translated as CASSLIRTGSEKLFF. The entire variable domain, with the rest obtained from reference TRBV27 and TRBJ1-4, is as follows: EAQVTQNPRYLITVTGKKLTVTCSQNMNHEYMSWYRQDPGLGLRQIYYSMNVEVTDKGDVPEGYKVSRKEKRNFPLILESPSPNQTSLYFCASSLIRTGSEKLFFGSGTQLSVL.